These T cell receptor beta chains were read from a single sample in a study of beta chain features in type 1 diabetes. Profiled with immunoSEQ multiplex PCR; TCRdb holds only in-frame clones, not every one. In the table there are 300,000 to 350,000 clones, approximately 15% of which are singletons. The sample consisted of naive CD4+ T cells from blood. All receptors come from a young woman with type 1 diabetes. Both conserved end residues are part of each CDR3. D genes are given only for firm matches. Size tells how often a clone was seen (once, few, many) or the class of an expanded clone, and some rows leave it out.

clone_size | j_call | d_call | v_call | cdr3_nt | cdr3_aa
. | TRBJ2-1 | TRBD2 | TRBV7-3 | TGTGCCAGCAGCTTAACGGCGCTAGCGGGACTAAATGAGCAGTTCTTC | CASSLTALAGLNEQFF
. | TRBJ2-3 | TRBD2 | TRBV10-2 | TGCGCCAGCAGTGGGGTAGCGGGAGTCAACACAGATACGCAGTATTTT | CASSGVAGVNTDTQYF
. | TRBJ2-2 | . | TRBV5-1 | TGCGCCAGCAGCTTGGCGACAGGATCGACCGGGGAGCTGTTTTTT | CASSLATGSTGELFF
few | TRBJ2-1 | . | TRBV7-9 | TGTGCCAGCAGCGCCGACGGGATCCCGGAGCAGTTCTTC | CASSADGIPEQFF
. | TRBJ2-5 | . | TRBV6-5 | TGTGCCAGCAGTTACTTGGGGGCCCAAGAGACCCAGTACTTC | CASSYLGAQETQYF
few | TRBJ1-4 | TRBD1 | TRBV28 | TGTGCCAGCAGGCAGGGGGCAGGGAAACTGTTTTTT | CASRQGAGKLFF
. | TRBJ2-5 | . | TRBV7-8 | TGTGCCAGCAGCCCCCGGCCCCGCTCGCGGGGAGAGACCCAGTACTTC | CASSPRPRSRGETQYF
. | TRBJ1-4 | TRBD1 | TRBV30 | TGTGCCTGCGGGACCAAGACAGGGGGTAATGAAAAACTGTTTTTT | CACGTKTGGNEKLFF
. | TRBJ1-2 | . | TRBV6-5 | TGTGCCAGCAGCCCCGGGGATCCACACAGCTATGGCTACACCTTC | CASSPGDPHSYGYTF
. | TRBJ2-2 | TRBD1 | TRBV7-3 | TGTGCCAGCAGCTTGGGGGACAGGAACACCGGGGAGCTGTTTTTT | CASSLGDRNTGELFF
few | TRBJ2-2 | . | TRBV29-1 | TGCAGCGCCTCCCCGGGGACAAACACCGGGGAGCTGTTTTTT | CSASPGTNTGELFF
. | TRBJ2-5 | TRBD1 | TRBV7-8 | TGTGCCAGCAGCCCTCGGGACAGGGGCATGGAGACCCAGTACTTC | CASSPRDRGMETQYF
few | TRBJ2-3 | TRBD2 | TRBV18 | TGTGCCAGCTCACCTCGGACTAGCGGGGGCACAGATACGCAGTATTTT | CASSPRTSGGTDTQYF
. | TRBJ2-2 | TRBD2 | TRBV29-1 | TGCAGCGGGAAGGCGGGAGGGCCAAAAGACGGGGAGCTGTTTTTT | CSGKAGGPKDGELFF
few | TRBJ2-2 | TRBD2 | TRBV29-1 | TGCAGCGTTGAAACTCCTAGCGGGAGGGGGACCGGGGAGCTGTTTTTT | CSVETPSGRGTGELFF
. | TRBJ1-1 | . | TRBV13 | TGTGCCAGCAGCCGAACAGGGTCGTTCACTGAAGCTTTCTTT | CASSRTGSFTEAFF
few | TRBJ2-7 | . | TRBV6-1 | TGTGCCAGCAGTGGAGGGTTCCCCTACGAGCAGTACTTC | CASSGGFPYEQYF
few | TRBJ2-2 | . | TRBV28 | TGTGCCAGCAGCCCGGGCGGGACGATCGGGGGTAACACCGGGGAGCTGTTTTTT | CASSPGGTIGGNTGELFF
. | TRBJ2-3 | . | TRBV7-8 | TGTGCCAGCAGCCCACAGGGACATACGCAGTATTTT | CASSPQGHTQYF
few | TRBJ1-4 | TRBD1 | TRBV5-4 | TGTGCCAGCAGCTTGGAGGGGACAGGGGGTGAAAAACTGTTTTTT | CASSLEGTGGEKLFF
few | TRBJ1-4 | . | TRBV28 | TGTGCCAGCAGTTTCCGACAGGCAACTAATGAAAAACTGTTTTTT | CASSFRQATNEKLFF
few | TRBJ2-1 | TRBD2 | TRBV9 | TGTGCCAGCAGCTCGGGACTAGCGGGCTACAATGAGCAGTTCTTC | CASSSGLAGYNEQFF
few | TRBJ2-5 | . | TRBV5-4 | TGTGCCAGCAGCCCACAGGGCCAAGAGACCCAGTACTTC | CASSPQGQETQYF
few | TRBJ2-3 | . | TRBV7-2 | TGTGCCAGCAGCTTTGGACAGCCAGATACGCAGTATTTT | CASSFGQPDTQYF
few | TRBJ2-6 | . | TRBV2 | TGTGCCAGCAGTGATATGGCAGCAGGGTCGGGGGCCAACGTCCTGACTTTC | CASSDMAAGSGANVLTF
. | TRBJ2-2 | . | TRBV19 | TGTGCCAGTAGTACGGACACGAACACCGGGGAGCTGTTTTTT | CASSTDTNTGELFF
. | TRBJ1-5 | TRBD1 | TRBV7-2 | TGTGCCAGCAGCTTGAGACAGGGCGATCAGCCCCAGCATTTT | CASSLRQGDQPQHF
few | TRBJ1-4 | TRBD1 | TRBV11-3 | TGTGCCAGCAGCTTCGACGACAGGGCAATTGAAAAACTGTTTTTT | CASSFDDRAIEKLFF
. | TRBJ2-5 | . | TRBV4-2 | TGTGCCAGCAGCCAACTGACAGAACCACAAGAGACCCAGTACTTC | CASSQLTEPQETQYF
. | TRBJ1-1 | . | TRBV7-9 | TGTGCCAGCCGCACTATGAACACTGAAGCTTTCTTT | CASRTMNTEAFF
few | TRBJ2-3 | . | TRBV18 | TGTGCCAGCTCACCACCTAGCGCAGATACGCAGTATTTT | CASSPPSADTQYF
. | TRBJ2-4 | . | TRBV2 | TGTGCCAGCAGTGAGTCACTAGCCAAAAACATTCAGTACTTC | CASSESLAKNIQYF
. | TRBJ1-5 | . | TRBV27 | TGTGCCAGCACCCAGGCGGGGGGCGGTCATCAGCCCCAGCATTTT | CASTQAGGGHQPQHF
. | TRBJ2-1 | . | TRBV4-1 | TGCGCCAGCAGCCAAGGAACGGGAACCGCCTACAATGAGCAGTTCTTC | CASSQGTGTAYNEQFF
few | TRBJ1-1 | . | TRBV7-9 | TGTGCCAGCAGCTTAGAGGCAGGGATGAACACTGAAGCTTTCTTT | CASSLEAGMNTEAFF
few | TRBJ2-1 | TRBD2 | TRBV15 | TGTGCCACCAGCAGTCCCCCAGCGGGAGGCCATGAGCAGTTCTTC | CATSSPPAGGHEQFF
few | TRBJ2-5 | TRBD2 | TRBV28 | TGTGCCAGCAGTTCCCGACTAGCGGGAGGGCGAGAGACCCAGTACTTC | CASSSRLAGGRETQYF
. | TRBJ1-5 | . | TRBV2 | TGTGCCAGCAGTGGTAATACGGGCAATCAGCCCCAGCATTTT | CASSGNTGNQPQHF